The next 14 T cell receptor beta chains were all read from a single sample in a study of T cells in women clearing cervical HPV infection (dated by TCRdb to the late 2010s). The library was produced with the immunoSEQ multiplex PCR assay. TCRdb's version of the immuneACCESS table is confined to in-frame rearrangements and falls short of the full clone set. An unresolved V gene accounts for under half of the shortfall where checked; the remainder is of unknown origin. The sample's clone listing holds about 30,000 clones. The top ten clones comprise around 18% of the sample. Sequenced material: blood buffy coat. The receptors were sampled from a woman aged 18-70 years with a cervical HPV16 infection that either progressed to CIN3+ or cleared (not recorded which).

With regard to this clone: The read ends 3 residues before the CDR3 terminus; that terminus is restored from the germline J gene. The chain joins TRBV5-5 to TRBJ1-6, with unresolved D. Germline CDR1 SGHKS, CDR2 YYEKEE (reference sequence). This CDR3 comprises 15 residues. V lost 0 bases and J 7 bases, leaving 11 bases between the germline ends. The CDR3 sequence is CASSLARGMNSPLHF. CDR3 bases read: TGTGCCAGCAGCTTGGCCCGGGGAATGAATTCACCC.

Concerning this clone: The CDR3 end lies 3 residues beyond the end of the read and is filled in from the germline J gene. The chain uses TRBV18 and TRBJ1-1; TRBD1 might be the D (5 bases). The germline CDR1 and CDR2 sequences are KGHSH and LQKENI. Trimming shortened V by 3 bases and J by 3 bases, and 8 bases separated the two germline ends. The CDR3 is 13 residues long. The CDR3 here is CASSPVQDTEAFF. CDR3 DNA (partial): TGTGCCAGCTCACCTGTACAGGACACTGAA.

A note on this clone: From the germline J gene comes the end of the CDR3, since the read stops 3 residues before it. The J gene is TRBJ2-5, the V gene TRBV7-2, with 13 positions matching TRBD2. Germline V gene data show CDR1 as SGHTA and CDR2 as FQGNSA. This CDR3 spans 15 amino acids. V dropped 5 bases and J dropped 7; count of bases not matched to a gene: 7. The CDR3 DNA, read in part, is TGTGCCAGCAGCCCGTCGACTAGCGGGGGGTTGACC. Encoded protein: CASSPSTSGGLT. The CDR3, in full, reads CASSPSTSGGLTQYF.

Concerning this clone: The read terminates 3 residues before the CDR3 end, so the remaining end is supplied by the germline J gene. The chain links TRBV4-1 to TRBJ2-3, with D unclear. The CDR3 loop spans 13 amino acids. Looked up from germline, CDR1 is MGHRA and CDR2 is YSYEKL. The CDR3 sequence is CASSQARKETQYF. The sequenced part of the CDR3 DNA is TGCGCCAGCAGCCAAGCCAGGAAGGAGACG.

Concerning this clone itself: The read falls 3 residues short of the CDR3 end, and the missing part is taken from the germline J gene. The rearrangement joins TRBV2 to TRBJ2-3, with 11 bases fitting TRBD2. Germline lookup yields CDR1 SNHLY and CDR2 FYNNEI. The CDR3 sequence is 14 residues long. J lost 6 bases, V lost 4 bases, and 3 bases had no gene match. The CDR3 bases that were read are TGTGCCAGCAGTGTTAGCGGGGGGGAGGATACG. Translated, it gives CASSVSGGEDT. In full, the CDR3 reads CASSVSGGEDTQYF.

Incomplete CDR3 DNA: TGTGCCAGCAGCTTACTAGCGGGAAAAGGCAACGAG. Translation: CASSLLAGKGNE. The full CDR3 is CASSLLAGKGNEQYF. The V and J genes are TRBV7-3 and TRBJ2-7; TRBD2 agrees at 9 bases. Sequencing ends 3 residues short of the CDR3 end; the germline J gene provides the rest. V trimming: 2 bases; J trimming: 5 bases; junction bases outside the gene matches: 7. The germline V gene encodes CDR1 SGHTA and CDR2 FQGTGA. The CDR3 is made up of 15 amino acids.

Regarding this clone: Read coverage stops 3 residues before the CDR3 terminus; the germline J gene supplies the remainder. The gene calls are TRBV6-2 or TRBV6-3 and TRBJ2-3; TRBD2 might be the D (5 bases). V was clipped by 2 bases and J by 5 bases, with 14 bases between them. CDR3 length: 15 amino acids. Germline loops: CDR1 MNHEY, CDR2 SVGEGT. CDR3 protein: CASSYPPEGVDTQYF. Partial CDR3 DNA: TGTGCCAGCAGTTACCCACCCGAGGGTGTAGATACG.

With regard to this clone: The CDR3 goes on 3 residues after the read ends, and that part is filled in from the germline J gene. The chain links TRBV20-1 to TRBJ1-5; D ambiguous. This CDR3 has 14 residues. Looked up from germline, CDR1 is DFQATT and CDR2 is SNEGSKA (reference sequence). Trimming stripped 3 bases from V and 2 bases from J, with 11 bases between. The CDR3: CSASLGAGNQPQHF. The CDR3 bases that were read are TGCAGTGCTAGTCTGGGCGCAGGCAATCAGCCC.

Regarding this clone: Sequencing ends 3 residues short of the CDR3 end; the germline J gene provides the rest. The chain employs TRBV15 and TRBJ2-1; perhaps TRBD2 as D (7 bases). Germline CDR1 LNHNV, CDR2 YYDKDF (reference sequence). The CDR3 runs 16 residues. Trimming left V 0 bases short and J 7 bases short, with 16 bases between. The sequenced CDR3 bases are TGTGCCACCAGCAGAGATCTTAGGACTAGGGGGAATGAG. Its translation: CATSRDLRTRGNE. The CDR3 as a whole reads CATSRDLRTRGNEQFF.

Of note for this clone: The observed sequence ends 3 residues before the CDR3 terminus, with the missing tail filled in from the germline J gene. This rearrangement joins TRBV6-2 or TRBV6-3 to TRBJ1-2, with D perhaps matching TRBD1 (6 bases). Germline V gene sequence: CDR1 MNHEY, CDR2 SVGEGT. This CDR3 has 14 amino acids. The germline V and J ends were trimmed by 5 bases and 4 bases, with 14 bases remaining between them. The CDR3 loop reads CASSTQGFSYGYTF. Incomplete CDR3 DNA: TGTGCCAGCAGTACACAGGGTTTTTCCTATGGC.

As regards this clone: The read ends 3 residues shy of where the CDR3 ends; the end is completed using the germline J gene. J is TRBJ2-5 and V is TRBV20-1, with D unresolved. The germline CDR1 and CDR2 sequences are DFQATT and SNEGSKA (reference sequence). The CDR3 is 12 amino acids. V was shortened by 1 base and J by 3 bases, with 6 bases between the two germline ends. Incomplete CDR3 DNA: TGCAGTGCTAGAGTCTCAGAAGAGACC. It codes for CSARVSEET. The whole CDR3 reads CSARVSEETQYF.

A remark on this clone: The observed sequence ends 3 residues before the CDR3 terminus, with the missing tail filled in from the germline J gene. The rearrangement links TRBV20-1 to TRBJ2-3; D is unclear. Germline V gene data show CDR1 as DFQATT and CDR2 as SNEGSKA (reference sequence). V was clipped by 3 bases and J by 6 bases, with 10 bases between them. The CDR3 totals 12 residues. The sequenced part of the CDR3 DNA is TGCAGTGCTAGCCGGTCACCCGATACG. Its translation is CSASRSPDT. The entire CDR3 sequence reads CSASRSPDTQYF.

The CDR3 DNA, read in part, is TGCAGTGCTACCTCCGACAGTCCCCATGGC. Its translation: CSATSDSPHG. Given in full, the CDR3 is CSATSDSPHGYTF. The J gene is TRBJ1-2, the V gene TRBV20-1; weak D call: TRBD1 (5 bases). The CDR3 end lies 3 residues beyond the end of the read and is filled in from the germline J gene. The CDR3 sequence is 13 residues long. The germline V gene encodes CDR1 DFQATT and CDR2 SNEGSKA (reference sequence). Trimming left V 4 bases short and J 6 bases short, with 15 bases between.

About this clone: Sequencing ends 3 residues short of the CDR3 end; the germline J gene provides the rest. The chain carries TRBV19 and TRBJ1-5, with D hard to call. In germline, CDR1 is LNHDA, CDR2 SQIVND (reference sequence). V was pared by 3 bases and J by 2 bases, with 17 bases between. This CDR3 comprises 17 residues. Here the CDR3 reads CASSMGRGRTGNQPQHF. CDR3 DNA, as far as it was read: TGTGCCAGTAGTATGGGCCGCGGGCGAACCGGCAATCAGCCC.